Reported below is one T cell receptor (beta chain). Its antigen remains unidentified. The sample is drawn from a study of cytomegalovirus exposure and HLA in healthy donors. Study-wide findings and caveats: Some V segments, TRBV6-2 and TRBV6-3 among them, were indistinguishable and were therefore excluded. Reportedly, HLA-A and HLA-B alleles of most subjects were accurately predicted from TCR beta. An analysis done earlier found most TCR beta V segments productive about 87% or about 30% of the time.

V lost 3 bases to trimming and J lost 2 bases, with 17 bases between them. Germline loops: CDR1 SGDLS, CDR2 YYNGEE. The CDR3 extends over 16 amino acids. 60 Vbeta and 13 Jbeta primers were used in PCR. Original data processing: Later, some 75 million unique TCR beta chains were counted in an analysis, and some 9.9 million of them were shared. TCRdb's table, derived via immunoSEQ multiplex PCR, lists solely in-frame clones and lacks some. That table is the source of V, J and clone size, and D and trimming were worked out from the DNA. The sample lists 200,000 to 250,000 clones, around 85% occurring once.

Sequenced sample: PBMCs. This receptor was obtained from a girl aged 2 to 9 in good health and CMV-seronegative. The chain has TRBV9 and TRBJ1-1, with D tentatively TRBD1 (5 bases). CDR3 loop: CASSAPGGSVNTEAFF. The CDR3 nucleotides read TGTGCCAGCAGCGCCCCGGGGGGGAGCGTAAACACTGAAGCTTTCTTT. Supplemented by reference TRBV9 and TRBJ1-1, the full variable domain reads DSGVTQTPKHLITATGQRVTLRCSPRSGDLSVYWYQQSLDQGLQFLIQYYNGEERAKGNILERFSAQQFPDLHSELNLSSLELGDSALYFCASSAPGGSVNTEAFFGQGTRLTVV.